This TCR beta chain was retrieved from a study of post-analysis software for immune sequencing data. Points from the study as a whole: When patients were compared with controls, 4 or 5 TRBV segments were more frequent, TRBV5-6, TRBV5-1 and TRBV20-1 among them.

Looked up from germline, CDR1 is DFQATT and CDR2 is SNEGSKA (reference sequence). The V and J ends lost 4 bases and 5 bases, in that order; junction bases with no gene match: 3. CDR3 size: 13 residues. As to this clonotype: Antigen unknown.

Tagging with unique molecular identifiers was a feature of the TCR beta cDNA libraries. TCRdb reprocessed the PCR reads with MiXCR, giving one entry per CDR3 protein. This sample carries 450,000 to 650,000 distinct CDR3 sequences, 44% of them seen once, and the ten largest clones take more than 1.5%. This sequence was found in a girl aged 10 to 17 with multiple sclerosis. Sequencing was performed on blood. The chain has TRBV20-1 and TRBJ2-3; 10 positions agree with TRBD2. The CDR3 DNA is TGCAGTGCTAACCGACTAGCGGGAGATACGCAGTATTTT. It codes for CSANRLAGDTQYF.